The 30 T cell receptor beta chains reported below all come from one sample, sequenced in a study of T cells in Graves' hyperthyroidism and ophthalmopathy. TCR beta CDR3 region amplification was performed from RNA transcripts. Primed by the HTBI set, a first-round RT-PCR was run on the TCR CDR3. TCRdb processed the multiplex PCR reads anew with MiXCR; each CDR3 protein has one entry. Of about 290,000 distinct CDR3 sequences detected, about an eighth appear once; the ten largest clones hold approximately 7.9%. The material sequenced was blood. The receptors shown here come from a woman aged 40 to 55 with Graves' hyperthyroidism.

On this clonotype itself: A much larger clone differs by one base, so this may be a read error. The rearrangement joins TRBV12-3 or TRBV12-4 to TRBJ1-5; 9 nucleotides line up with TRBD1. CDR3 size: 15 residues. The CDR3 reads CARSLTGQGNQPQHF. In DNA form, the CDR3 reads TGTGCCCGCAGCTTAACGGGACAGGGAAATCAGCCCCAGCATTTT.

This clonotype was detected ten times or more. The chain uses TRBV20-1 and TRBJ2-5, with D possibly called TRBD1 or TRBD2 (5 bases each). Germline loops: CDR1 DFQATT, CDR2 SNEGSKA (reference sequence). The CDR3 totals 14 residues. The V and J ends lost 6 bases and 4 bases respectively, with 18 bases between them. This CDR3 is CSAPGRRSVETQYF. Here the CDR3 DNA reads TGCAGTGCCCCGGGGCGGAGGTCAGTAGAGACCCAGTACTTC.

In this sample, this clonotype turned up a few times. The CDR3 loop reads CATSDPQGTYEQYF. CDR3 in DNA: TGTGCCACCAGTGACCCACAGGGGACCTACGAGCAGTACTTC. The chain links TRBV24-1 to TRBJ2-7, with 7 bases fitting TRBD1. The CDR3 has 14 amino acids. The junction had 4 bases not matched to a gene; V was cut back by 4 bases and J by 2 bases. Germline V gives CDR1 KGHDR, CDR2 SFDVKD.

A few counts support this clonotype. The chain combines TRBV18 with TRBJ2-3; TRBD2 aligns across 7 bases. CDR3 length: 17 amino acids. The germline V gene has CDR1 KGHSH and CDR2 LQKENI. V lost 4 bases and J lost 3; bases outside the gene matches: 13. CDR3 bases: TGTGCCAGCTCACAAAGTACGTCTAGCGGCCGAACAGATACGCAGTATTTT. Amino acids: CASSQSTSSGRTDTQYF.

The genes are TRBV20-1 and TRBJ2-5, with D possibly being TRBD1 (5 bases). CDR1 is DFQATT, CDR2 SNEGSKA, per germline (reference sequence). This CDR3 contains 13 residues. V lost 5 bases and J lost 1, with 11 bases in between. As DNA, the CDR3 is TGCAGTGCTTCGACAGACACCCAAGAGACCCAGTACTTC. Amino acid sequence: CSASTDTQETQYF.

This clonotype was counted at least ten times. V and J are TRBV7-9 and TRBJ1-1; D is perhaps TRBD1 (5 bases). With 4 bases removed from V and 5 bases from J, the gap between germline ends came to 11 bases. Germline lookup yields CDR1 SEHNR and CDR2 FQNEAQ (reference sequence). The CDR3 runs 13 residues. CDR3 nucleotide sequence: TGTGCCAGCAGCTCTCGACAGATAACTGAAGCTTTCTTT. Translation gives CASSSRQITEAFF.

V gene TRBV28 combines with J gene TRBJ2-7; either TRBD1 or TRBD2 may fit D (6 bases each). This CDR3 comprises 14 residues. V was cut by 9 bases and J by 3 bases, with 18 bases left in between. The V gene's germline CDR1 is MDHEN and CDR2 SYDVKM. This chain's CDR3 is CASGPPEGVYEQYF. The CDR3 DNA follows: TGTGCCAGTGGCCCCCCGGAGGGGGTCTACGAGCAGTACTTC.

In its sample, this clonotype was seen many times. This rearrangement joins TRBV2 to TRBJ1-1; the D is unclear. This CDR3 region has 11 residues. Per germline, CDR1 SNHLY and CDR2 FYNNEI. The V and J ends lost 6 bases and 7 bases respectively, with 9 bases between them. CDR3 in amino acids: CASRREGEAFF. The CDR3 region has the DNA TGTGCCAGCAGGAGGGAGGGTGAAGCTTTCTTT. The full variable domain, with the rest looked up from reference TRBV2 and TRBJ1-1, is EPEVTQTPSHQVTQMGQEVILRCVPISNHLYFYWYRQILGQKVEFLVSFYNNEISEKSEIFDDQFSVERPDGSNFTLKIRSTKLEDSAMYFCASRREGEAFFGQGTRLTVV.

This chain connects TRBV7-2 to TRBJ1-1; TRBD1 matches at 11 bases. The germline CDR1 and CDR2 sequences are SGHTA and FQGNSA. With V trimmed by 5 bases and J by 1 base, 6 bases remained unmatched. This CDR3 spans 16 amino acids. The CDR3 loop reads CASSAWTGGRNTEAFF. As DNA, the CDR3 is TGTGCCAGCAGCGCATGGACAGGGGGCAGGAACACTGAAGCTTTCTTT.

This clonotype was counted ten times or more. The rearrangement joins TRBV12-3 or TRBV12-4 to TRBJ1-2; tentative D call: TRBD1 (5 bases). Trimming took off 3 bases at V and 6 bases at J, with 11 bases between the two ends. The CDR3 spans 13 residues. The CDR3 loop reads CASSFRQGDGYTF. For the CDR3, the DNA is TGTGCCAGCAGTTTTCGGCAGGGAGATGGCTACACCTTC.

The chain is built from TRBV27 and TRBJ2-7; no definite D call. This CDR3 spans 15 amino acids. The V end lost 0 bases, the J end lost 2 bases, and 11 bases lay between the germline ends. Germline lookup yields CDR1 MNHEY and CDR2 SMNVEV (reference sequence). The CDR3: CASSLSPAPTYEQYF. CDR3 bases: TGTGCCAGCAGTTTATCGCCAGCGCCAACCTACGAGCAGTACTTC.

The genes are TRBV6-1 and TRBJ2-7, with 8 bases lining up with TRBD1. J was trimmed by 3 bases and V by 5 bases; bases with no gene match: 6. CDR1 is MNHNS and CDR2 is SASEGT in the germline V gene. The CDR3 consists of 14 residues. CDR3: CASSQLGQGYEQYF. As DNA, the CDR3 is TGTGCCAGCAGTCAATTAGGACAGGGCTACGAGCAGTACTTC.

This clonotype was seen at least ten times. V is TRBV7-8 and J is TRBJ2-3; weak D call: TRBD2 (6 bases). The CDR3 is 14 amino acids. Trimming left V 8 bases short and J 0 bases short, with 12 bases between. The germline CDR1 and CDR2 sequences are SGHVS and FQNEAQ. The CDR3 reads CASDTSGSTDTQYF. The CDR3 DNA reads as TGTGCCAGCGATACGAGCGGGAGCACAGATACGCAGTATTTT.

This clonotype has a handful of counts. This chain connects TRBV7-2 to TRBJ1-2, with D perhaps matching TRBD1 (5 bases). Germline CDR1 SGHTA, CDR2 FQGNSA. The CDR3 runs 14 residues. Trimming pared 1 base from V and 6 bases from J, leaving 12 bases between. The CDR3 region is CASSLGGGRDGYTF. For the CDR3, the DNA is TGTGCCAGCAGCTTAGGGGGGGGGAGGGATGGCTACACCTTC.

This clonotype showed up just a few times. The chain has TRBV6-6 and TRBJ2-3; D is perhaps TRBD2 (5 bases). Germline CDR1 is MNHNY and CDR2 is SVGAGI (reference sequence). The CDR3 runs 17 residues. Between the trimmed V and J ends, which lost 2 bases and 0 bases, there was a span of 15 bases. DNA for the CDR3: TGTGCCAGCAGTTACATTTACAGCGGAGCTAGCACAGATACGCAGTATTTT. This translates into CASSYIYSGASTDTQYF.

Many counts were recorded for this clonotype. The chain combines TRBV27 with TRBJ2-2, with 11 bases identical to TRBD2. The CDR3 sequence is 16 residues long. From germline, CDR1 is MNHEY and CDR2 SMNVEV (reference sequence). Germline trimming cut 5 bases from V and 6 bases from J; bases unmatched to any gene: 8. This chain's CDR3 is CASSPLLSGRAGELFF. The CDR3 nucleotides are TGTGCCAGCAGTCCACTCCTTAGCGGGAGGGCCGGGGAGCTGTTTTTT.

This clonotype was counted only a few times. A much larger clone differs by one base, so this may be a read error. The chain has TRBV7-2 and TRBJ2-1, with 10 bases matching TRBD2. Germline V CDR1 and CDR2: SGHTA, FQGNSA. The V gene end was trimmed by 8 bases and the J gene end by 6 bases; junction bases not matched to a gene: 7. There are 14 residues in the CDR3. The CDR3 is CASPAGGWSNEQFF. In DNA, the CDR3 is TGTGCCAGCCCAGCGGGAGGGTGGTCCAATGAGCAGTTCTTC.

In its sample, this clonotype was seen a few times. The rearrangement links TRBV6-2 or TRBV6-3 to TRBJ2-7; the match to TRBD2 covers 14 bases. Germline V gene sequence: CDR1 MNHEY, CDR2 SVGEGT. CDR3 size: 15 residues. Germline trimming cut 4 bases from V and 2 bases from J; bases unmatched to any gene: 1. In DNA form, the CDR3 reads TGTGCCAGCAGTTGGGGACTAGCGGGAGCCTACGAGCAGTACTTC. Its protein is CASSWGLAGAYEQYF.

This rearrangement joins TRBV5-6 to TRBJ1-4; no reliable D call. Trimming removed 4 bases from V and 5 bases from J, with 9 bases in between. Per the germline V gene, CDR1 is SGHDT and CDR2 is YYEEEE. The CDR3 has 13 residues. The CDR3, as DNA: TGTGCCAGCAGCAGATCCCTAAATGAAAAACTGTTTTTT. This codes for CASSRSLNEKLFF.

Concerning this clonotype itself: A single base separates this from a much larger clone, so it may be a read error. The CDR3 DNA sequence: TGTGCCGGCAGCCGGACTAAGGATGAGCAGTTCTTC. It specifies CAGSRTKDEQFF. The V and J genes are TRBV7-9 and TRBJ2-1; D may be TRBD2 (6 bases). The CDR3 runs 12 residues. The germline V gene encodes CDR1 SEHNR and CDR2 FQNEAQ (reference sequence).

Many counts were recorded for this clonotype. This chain links TRBV15 with TRBJ1-6, with 7 bases fitting TRBD1. The CDR3 is 12 amino acids. Germline loops: CDR1 LNHNV, CDR2 YYDKDF (reference sequence). Losses at the gene ends were 7 bases for V and 9 bases for J; bases not matched to a gene: 3. The CDR3 DNA follows: TGTGCCACCACCGACAGGGCTTCACCCCTCCACTTT. Translated: CATTDRASPLHF.

This clonotype has at least ten counts. V and J are TRBV2 and TRBJ1-2; the D is unclear. Germline V lookup: CDR1 SNHLY, CDR2 FYNNEI. Trimming shortened V by 2 bases and J by 8 bases, and 12 bases separated the two germline ends. CDR3 length: 13 residues. The CDR3 DNA reads TGTGCCAGCAGTGAATCACCCTCCCCGGGCTACACCTTC. Residues: CASSESPSPGYTF.

Ten or more counts support this clonotype. V is TRBV20-1 and J is TRBJ2-3; D may match TRBD1 or TRBD2 (5 bases each). Germline-derived CDR1 and CDR2 are DFQATT and SNEGSKA (reference sequence). This CDR3 is built from 15 residues. The V and J ends lost 5 bases and 0 bases respectively, with 15 bases between them. CDR3 loop: CSADPGTWSTDTQYF. The CDR3 DNA reads as TGCAGTGCTGACCCCGGGACCTGGAGCACAGATACGCAGTATTTT.

This clonotype was recorded many times. V and J are TRBV29-1 and TRBJ2-3; D might be TRBD1 or TRBD2, each matching 5 bases. V dropped 5 bases and J dropped 0 bases, with 12 bases sitting between them. Per the germline V gene, CDR1 is SQVTM and CDR2 is ANQGSEA. This CDR3 has 14 amino acids. CDR3 nucleotides: TGCAGCGTTAGGGACGGTGCTAGCACAGATACGCAGTATTTT. Its translation: CSVRDGASTDTQYF.

This clonotype was seen more than once but under ten times. V and J are TRBV5-4 and TRBJ2-7, with 10 bases matching TRBD2. The CDR3 spans 15 residues. The ends lost 4 bases at V and 4 bases at J; junction bases unmatched: 8. CDR1 is SGHNT, CDR2 YYREEE, per germline (reference sequence). In nucleotides, the CDR3 is TGTGCCAGCAGCCTTGAAGCGGGAGGGCTTTACGAGCAGTACTTC. Its translation: CASSLEAGGLYEQYF.

This clonotype turned up a few times. The genes are TRBV24-1 and TRBJ2-5, with 8 positions matching TRBD1. CDR3 length: 16 amino acids. J was trimmed by 2 bases and V by 0 bases; bases with no gene match: 4. Germline V gives CDR1 KGHDR, CDR2 SFDVKD. The CDR3: CATSDLGRGQQETQYF. CDR3 sequence (DNA): TGTGCCACCAGTGATTTGGGCAGGGGGCAGCAAGAGACCCAGTACTTC.

This clonotype was seen repeatedly, ten times or more. The chain is built from TRBV28 and TRBJ1-2; D remains ambiguous. V shed 4 bases and J shed 9 bases, with 9 bases lying between them. The CDR3 length is 11 residues. Looked up from germline, CDR1 is MDHEN and CDR2 is SYDVKM. This CDR3 is CASSSLSSYTF. Here the CDR3 DNA reads TGTGCCAGCAGTTCACTCAGTAGCTACACCTTC.

This chain joins TRBV9 and TRBJ2-5, with TRBD2 matching 13 bases. The CDR3 has 16 amino acids. V was clipped by 3 bases and J by 5 bases; unmatched bases: 7. Germline CDR1 and CDR2: SGDLS and YYNGEE. As DNA, the CDR3 is TGTGCCAGCAGCGCGGGACTAGCGGGAAGTGGGGAGACCCAGTACTTC. Residues: CASSAGLAGSGETQYF.

The sample holds many counts of this clonotype. The chain links TRBV20-1 to TRBJ1-1; D gene ambiguous. V lost 1 base, J lost 4 bases, and 16 bases lay in between. CDR3 length: 15 residues. Looked up from germline, CDR1 is DFQATT and CDR2 is SNEGSKA (reference sequence). CDR3 sequence: CSARGSALSPTEAFF. CDR3 in DNA: TGCAGTGCTAGAGGATCGGCCCTTTCCCCCACTGAAGCTTTCTTT.

This clonotype was picked up many times. The chain carries TRBV10-3 and TRBJ2-7; the match to TRBD1 covers 7 bases. In germline, CDR1 is ENHRY, CDR2 SYGVKD. The CDR3 consists of 13 residues. J was trimmed by 5 bases and V by 1 base; bases with no gene match: 2. The CDR3 coding sequence is TGTGCCATCAGTGAGTTACAGGGGAACGAGCAGTACTTC. Amino acids: CAISELQGNEQYF.